A selection of T cell receptor beta chains follows, all from one sample in a study of blood T cell repertoires in COVID-19. The repertoire was sequenced with immunoSEQ multiplex PCR; TCRdb's copy has only in-frame clones and lacks some. This table holds about 91,000 clones, 70% to 90% found once. Source material: peripheral blood. These receptors came from a man between 70 and 80 years old with acute or convalescent COVID-19. CDR3s include the opening cysteine and the closing phenylalanine or tryptophan. Each record gives: clone size, V gene, D gene, J gene, CDR3 DNA, CDR3 protein. D genes are given only for firm matches. Some rows mark clone size as missing; the rest say once, few, many or name a class of expanded clone.

.,TRBV19,TRBD1,TRBJ1-2,TGTGCCAGTAGTACCCGGGACAGGGAAGGTAACGGCTACACCTTC,CASSTRDREGNGYTF
.,TRBV18,.,TRBJ1-5,TGTGCCAGCTCACCTATACAGGGTGTACAGCCCCAGCATTTT,CASSPIQGVQPQHF
.,TRBV7-9,.,TRBJ1-2,TGTGCCAGCACCCCGGACACCATCTATGGCTACACCTTC,CASTPDTIYGYTF
once,TRBV5-6,TRBD1,TRBJ1-5,TGTGCCAGCAGCTCGACAGGGTTCAATCAGCCCCAGCATTTT,CASSSTGFNQPQHF
.,TRBV3-1/TRBV3-2,.,TRBJ2-6,TGTGCCAGCAGCCAAGAATGGGGGGGGCCCCTCGGGGCCAACGTCCTGACTTTC,CASSQEWGGPLGANVLTF
.,TRBV4-1,.,TRBJ1-1,TGCGCCAGCAGCCTCAGGGCCCTGAACACTGAAGCTTTCTTT,CASSLRALNTEAFF
.,TRBV7-2,.,TRBJ1-2,TGTGCCAGCAGCTTAGGTCTGCCAGGCAAAGGCTACACCTTC,CASSLGLPGKGYTF
.,TRBV5-5,.,TRBJ1-5,TGTGCCAGCAGCGCCGGGGGGGGCGGTCAGCCCCAGCATTTT,CASSAGGGGQPQHF
.,TRBV10-3,TRBD1,TRBJ1-2,TGTGCCATCAGTGAGCGAACACAGGGGGTTCACTATGGCTACACCTTC,CAISERTQGVHYGYTF
.,TRBV7-8,.,TRBJ1-1,TGTGCCAGCAGCCCCGGTGCGGGGGTTACGAACACTGAAGCTTTCTTT,CASSPGAGVTNTEAFF
once,TRBV12-5,TRBD1,TRBJ1-1,TGTGCTAGTGGTTTGGGGACAGGGACTGAAGCTTTCTTT,CASGLGTGTEAFF